The 8 T cell receptor beta chains below all came from one sample that was sequenced in a study of T cells in women clearing cervical HPV infection. The assay was immunoSEQ multiplex PCR, and TCRdb's table has in-frame clones only and misses some. The sample table includes tens of thousands of clones. Sequenced material: blood buffy coat. The receptors stem from a woman aged 18 to 75 with a cervical HPV16 infection that either progressed to CIN3+ or cleared (not recorded which).

Note on this clone: With the read ending 3 residues before the CDR3 end, the germline J gene is used to fill in that end. The genes are TRBV7-2 and TRBJ2-2, with 7 bases lining up with TRBD2. The germline V gene has CDR1 SGHTA and CDR2 FQGNSA. This CDR3 contains 16 residues. Unmatched junction bases numbered 7, after V lost 0 bases and J lost 6 bases. The sequenced CDR3 bases are TGTGCCAGCAGCTTAGCGCTATCTGGGGGGGCCGGGGAG. The encoded protein is CASSLALSGGAGE. The whole CDR3 region reads CASSLALSGGAGELFF.

As for this clone: The read terminates 3 residues ahead of where the CDR3 ends, so the germline J gene completes it. The rearrangement uses TRBV5-1 and TRBJ2-7; 9 nucleotides align to TRBD1. The CDR3 contains 15 residues. J was trimmed by 6 bases and V by 5 bases; bases with no gene match: 12. The germline gives CDR1 SGHRS, CDR2 YFSETQ. Incomplete CDR3 DNA: TGCGCCAGCAGAATCTCCGGGACAGGGAGCACCGAG. It encodes CASRISGTGSTE. The CDR3 in full is CASRISGTGSTEQYF.

Concerning this clone itself: The read terminates 3 residues before the CDR3 end, so the remaining end is supplied by the germline J gene. This chain links TRBV9 with TRBJ2-5; 9 bases align to TRBD2. The CDR3 is 19 residues long. V was clipped by 3 bases and J by 0 bases; unmatched bases: 15. CDR1 and CDR2 (germline): SGDLS, YYNGEE. The CDR3 bases that were read are TGTGCCAGCAGCGACTCACGCTGGACTAGCGAGGAGTACCAAGAGACC. Translated: CASSDSRWTSEEYQET. The entire CDR3 reads CASSDSRWTSEEYQETQYF.

To note about this clone: The junction differs from germline at one of its ends, possibly a read error. The read stops 3 residues short of the end of the CDR3; the missing end is completed from the germline J gene. V is TRBV4-2 and J is TRBJ2-7; D call uncertain. The CDR3 sequence is 14 residues long. Germline CDR1 reads LGHNA; CDR2 reads YNFKEQ. This CDR3 reads CASSQDLVPYEQYF. The DNA read from the CDR3 is TGCGCCAGCAGCCAAGACCTAGTGCCCTACGAG.

A word on this clone: The DNA ends 3 residues before the CDR3 does, and the rest of the CDR3 is filled in from the germline J gene. The V call is TRBV19, the J call TRBJ1-2; D is perhaps TRBD1 (6 bases). Germline V gene data show CDR1 as LNHDA and CDR2 as SQIVND (reference sequence). This CDR3 contains 13 residues. CDR3 sequence reads: CASSAGRGGDYTF. CDR3 bases read: TGTGCCAGTAGTGCGGGACGGGGGGGCGAC.

As regards this clone: Coverage ceases 3 residues before the CDR3 finishes, and the germline J gene fills in the end. The V and J genes are TRBV5-6 and TRBJ2-7; tentative D call: TRBD2 (6 bases). The CDR3 length is 15 residues. The V end lost 0 bases, the J end lost 3 bases, and 13 bases lay between the germline ends. Germline CDR1 and CDR2: SGHDT and YYEEEE. CDR3 sequence: CASSLAGAGLYEQYF. The covered CDR3 bases are TGTGCCAGCAGCTTGGCCGGGGCGGGACTCTACGAG. The full variable domain, with the rest looked up from reference TRBV5-6 and TRBJ2-7, is DAGVTQSPTHLIKTRGQQVTLRCSPKSGHDTVSWYQQALGQGPQFIFQYYEEEERQRGNFPDRFSGHQFPNYSSELNVNALLLGDSALYLCASSLAGAGLYEQYFGPGTRLTVT.

Note on this clone: The CDR3 goes on 3 residues after the read ends, and that part is filled in from the germline J gene. The gene calls are TRBV7-2 and TRBJ2-7; 7 bases are a match to TRBD2. The CDR3 runs to 13 residues. The germline V gene encodes CDR1 SGHTA and CDR2 FQGNSA. V lost 5 bases to trimming and J lost 4 bases; unmatched junction nucleotides: 5. Here the CDR3 reads CASSRRGGYEQYF. CDR3 DNA, as far as it was read: TGTGCCAGCAGCCGCCGCGGGGGATACGAG.

Remarks on this clone: Sequencing ends 3 residues short of the CDR3 end; the germline J gene provides the rest. The genes are TRBV5-1 and TRBJ1-5; D call uncertain. The ends were cut back, 0 bases at V and 5 bases at J, with 9 bases in the middle. This CDR3 has 14 residues. CDR1 is SGHRS, CDR2 YFSETQ, per germline. This chain's CDR3 is CASSLALGHQPQHF. The CDR3 bases that were read are TGCGCCAGCAGCTTGGCCTTAGGGCATCAGCCC.